A selection of T cell receptor beta chains follows, all from one sample in a study of shared clonotypes between healthy human individuals. Using immunoSEQ multiplex PCR, the repertoire was profiled, and TCRdb retains in-frame clones only, with some absent. The data show roughly 640,000 clones, 74% seen once. The sequencing sample was made of memory CD4+ T cells sorted from blood. These receptors were collected from a woman in her 30s in good health. Both conserved end residues are part of each CDR3. Fields, in order: clone size, V gene, D gene, J gene, CDR3 protein, CDR3 DNA. The D gene is left open where the match is weak. Only part of the rows carry a size: once, few, many, or a class if the clone is expanded.

>NA|TRBV29-1|TRBD2|TRBJ2-5
CSVETGGPRETQYF
TGCAGCGTTGAAACGGGAGGGCCCCGGGAGACCCAGTACTTC
>NA|TRBV27|TRBD1|TRBJ1-5
CASSLRPAGTGVIQPQHF
TGTGCCAGCAGTTTACGGCCAGCCGGGACAGGGGTGATTCAGCCCCAGCATTTT
>NA|TRBV5-6|NA|TRBJ2-7
CASSFGTVSSYEQYF
TGTGCCAGCAGCTTCGGAACGGTAAGCTCCTACGAGCAGTACTTC
>NA|TRBV29-1|NA|TRBJ2-2
CSPRYAGELFF
TGCAGCCCGAGATACGCCGGGGAGCTGTTTTTT
>NA|TRBV5-4|NA|TRBJ1-4
CASRKTYTSEKLFF
TGTGCCAGCAGGAAGACATATACTAGCGAAAAACTGTTTTTT
>NA|TRBV7-9|NA|TRBJ1-4
CASRDTGNEKLFF
TGTGCCAGCAGGGATACAGGGAATGAAAAACTGTTTTTT
>NA|TRBV20-1|NA|TRBJ2-1
CSVGRDNEQFF
TGCAGTGTTGGAAGGGACAATGAGCAGTTCTTC
>NA|TRBV19|NA|TRBJ1-5
CASSIANSNQPQHF
TGTGCCAGTAGTATAGCGAATAGCAATCAGCCCCAGCATTTT
>NA|TRBV5-8|TRBD2|TRBJ2-2
CASSRGGLAANTGELFF
TGTGCCAGCAGCCGGGGGGGACTAGCGGCGAACACCGGGGAGCTGTTTTTT
>few|TRBV7-9|NA|TRBJ1-3
CASSLAAAGNTIYF
TGTGCCAGCAGCTTAGCGGCAGCTGGAAACACCATATATTTT
>NA|TRBV5-1|TRBD2|TRBJ2-1
CASSSSGRAYNEQFF
TGCGCCAGCAGCTCTAGCGGGAGGGCATACAATGAGCAGTTCTTC
>NA|TRBV2|NA|TRBJ1-2
CASSERTPDDGYTF
TGTGCCAGCAGTGAAAGGACTCCTGACGATGGCTACACCTTC
>NA|TRBV5-1|NA|TRBJ1-3
CASSLGDSGNTIYF
TGCGCCAGCAGCTTAGGGGACTCTGGAAACACCATATATTTT
>few|TRBV5-6|TRBD2|TRBJ2-7
CASSFPPDSGRFEQYF
TGTGCCAGCAGCTTTCCGCCGGATAGCGGGAGGTTTGAGCAGTACTTC
>NA|TRBV28|NA|TRBJ1-6
CASSSENYSPLHF
TGTGCCAGCAGTTCAGAAAACTATTCACCCCTCCACTTT
>few|TRBV6-1|NA|TRBJ1-1
CASSLQGNGAEAFF
TGTGCCAGCAGTCTCCAGGGAAATGGGGCTGAAGCTTTCTTT
>NA|TRBV15|NA|TRBJ2-3
CATSRVGNSITDTQYF
TGTGCCACCAGCAGAGTTGGAAACTCGATCACAGATACGCAGTATTTT
>NA|TRBV6-1|TRBD2|TRBJ2-3
CATVGGNAGRDTQYF
TGTGCCACAGTCGGGGGGAACGCAGGAAGAGATACGCAGTATTTT
>few|TRBV4-1|NA|TRBJ1-1
CASSQEADTHMNTEAFF
TGCGCCAGCAGCCAAGAGGCGGACACGCACATGAACACTGAAGCTTTCTTT
>NA|TRBV18|NA|TRBJ2-5
CASSLSTGLAETQYF
TGTGCCAGCTCACTTTCAACGGGGCTAGCCGAGACCCAGTACTTC
>many|TRBV19|NA|TRBJ1-5
CASTGSGNQPQHF
TGTGCCAGCACAGGGAGTGGCAATCAGCCCCAGCATTTT
>NA|TRBV2|TRBD1|TRBJ2-6
CASRGQASGANVLTF
TGTGCCAGCAGGGGACAGGCCTCTGGGGCCAACGTCCTGACTTTC